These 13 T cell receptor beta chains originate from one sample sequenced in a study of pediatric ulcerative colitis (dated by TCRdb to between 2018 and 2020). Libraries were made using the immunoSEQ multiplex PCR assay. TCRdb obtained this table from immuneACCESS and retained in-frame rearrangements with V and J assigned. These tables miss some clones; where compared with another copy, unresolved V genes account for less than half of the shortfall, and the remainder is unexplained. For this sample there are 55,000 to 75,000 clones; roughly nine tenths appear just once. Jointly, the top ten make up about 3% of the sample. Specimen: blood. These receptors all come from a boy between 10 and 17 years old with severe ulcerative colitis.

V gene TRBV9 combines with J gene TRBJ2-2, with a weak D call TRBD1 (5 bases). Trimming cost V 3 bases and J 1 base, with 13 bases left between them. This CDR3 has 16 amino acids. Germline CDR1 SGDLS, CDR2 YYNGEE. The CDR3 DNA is TGTGCCAGCAGCGCCACCCGTAGGGGGAACACCGGGGAGCTGTTTTTT. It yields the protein CASSATRRGNTGELFF.

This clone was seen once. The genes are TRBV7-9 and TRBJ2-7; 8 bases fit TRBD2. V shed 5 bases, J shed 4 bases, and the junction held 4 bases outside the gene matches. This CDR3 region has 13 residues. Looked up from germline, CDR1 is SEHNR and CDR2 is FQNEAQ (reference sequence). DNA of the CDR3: TGTGCCAGCAGCCCGGGGACTAGTTACGAGCAGTACTTC. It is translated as CASSPGTSYEQYF.

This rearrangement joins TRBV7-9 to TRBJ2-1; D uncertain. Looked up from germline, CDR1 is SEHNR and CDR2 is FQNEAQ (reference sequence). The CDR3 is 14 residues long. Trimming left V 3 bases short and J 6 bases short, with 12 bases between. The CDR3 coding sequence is TGTGCCAGCAGCTTTGGGTCTGGGCTCAATGAGCAGTTCTTC. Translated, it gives CASSFGSGLNEQFF. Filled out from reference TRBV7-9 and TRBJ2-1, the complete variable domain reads DTGVSQNPRHKITKRGQNVTFRCDPISEHNRLYWYRQTLGQGPEFLTYFQNEAQLEKSRLLSDRFSAERPKGSFSTLEIQRTEQGDSAMYLCASSFGSGLNEQFFGPGTRLTVL.

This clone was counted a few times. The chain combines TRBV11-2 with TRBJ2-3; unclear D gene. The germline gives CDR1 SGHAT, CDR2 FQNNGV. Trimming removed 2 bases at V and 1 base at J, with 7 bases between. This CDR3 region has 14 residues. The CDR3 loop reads CASSLLGGTDTQYF. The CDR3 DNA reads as TGTGCCAGCAGCTTACTTGGGGGCACAGATACGCAGTATTTT.

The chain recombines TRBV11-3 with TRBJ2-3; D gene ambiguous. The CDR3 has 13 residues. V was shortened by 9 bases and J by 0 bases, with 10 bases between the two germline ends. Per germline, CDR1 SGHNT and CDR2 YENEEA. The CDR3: CASRRPSTDTQYF. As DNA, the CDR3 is TGTGCCAGTCGGCGACCTAGCACAGATACGCAGTATTTT.

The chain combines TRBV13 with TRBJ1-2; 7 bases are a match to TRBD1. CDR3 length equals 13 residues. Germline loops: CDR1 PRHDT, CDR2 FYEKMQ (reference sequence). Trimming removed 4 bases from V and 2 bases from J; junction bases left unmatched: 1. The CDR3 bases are TGTGCCAGCAGCTCCAGGGGGAACTATGGCTACACCTTC. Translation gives CASSSRGNYGYTF.

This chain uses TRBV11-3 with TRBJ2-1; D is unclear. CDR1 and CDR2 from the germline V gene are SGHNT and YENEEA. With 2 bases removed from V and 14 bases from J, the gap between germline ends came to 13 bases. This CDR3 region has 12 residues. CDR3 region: CASSLKPRREFF. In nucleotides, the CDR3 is TGTGCCAGCAGCTTAAAGCCCCGTCGGGAGTTCTTC. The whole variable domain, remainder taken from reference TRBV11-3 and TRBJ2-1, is EAGVVQSPRYKIIEKKQPVAFWCNPISGHNTLYWYLQNLGQGPELLIRYENEEAVDDSQLPKDRFSAERLKGVDSTLKIQPAELGDSAVYLCASSLKPRREFFGPGTRLTVL.

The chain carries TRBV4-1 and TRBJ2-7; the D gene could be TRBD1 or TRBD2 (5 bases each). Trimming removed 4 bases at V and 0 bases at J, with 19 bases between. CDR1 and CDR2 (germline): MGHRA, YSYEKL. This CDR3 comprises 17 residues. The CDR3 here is CASSPSEPGPLSYEQYF. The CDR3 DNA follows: TGCGCCAGCAGCCCATCCGAACCGGGACCCCTCTCCTACGAGCAGTACTTC.

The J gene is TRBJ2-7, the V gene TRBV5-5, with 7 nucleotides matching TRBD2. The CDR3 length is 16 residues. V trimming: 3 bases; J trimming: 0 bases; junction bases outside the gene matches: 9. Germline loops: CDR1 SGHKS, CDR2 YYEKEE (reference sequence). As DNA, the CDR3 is TGTGCCAGCAGCTCCCTTAGCGGGTCTAGCTCCTACGAGCAGTACTTC. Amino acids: CASSSLSGSSSYEQYF.

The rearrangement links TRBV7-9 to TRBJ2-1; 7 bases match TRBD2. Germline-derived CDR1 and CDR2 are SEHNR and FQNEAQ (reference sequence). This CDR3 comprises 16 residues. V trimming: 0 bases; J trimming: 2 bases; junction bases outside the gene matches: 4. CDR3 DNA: TGTGCCAGCAGCTTAGCGACGACTAGCACCTACAATGAGCAGTTCTTC. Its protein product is CASSLATTSTYNEQFF. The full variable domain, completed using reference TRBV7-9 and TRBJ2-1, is DTGVSQNPRHKITKRGQNVTFRCDPISEHNRLYWYRQTLGQGPEFLTYFQNEAQLEKSRLLSDRFSAERPKGSFSTLEIQRTEQGDSAMYLCASSLATTSTYNEQFFGPGTRLTVL.

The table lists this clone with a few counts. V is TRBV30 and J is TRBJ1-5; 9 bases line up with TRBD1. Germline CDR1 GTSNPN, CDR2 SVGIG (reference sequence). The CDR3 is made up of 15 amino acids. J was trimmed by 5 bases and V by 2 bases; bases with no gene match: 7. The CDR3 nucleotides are TGTGCCTGGAGTTCCGGGACAGGGACCCATCAGCCCCAGCATTTT. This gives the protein CAWSSGTGTHQPQHF.

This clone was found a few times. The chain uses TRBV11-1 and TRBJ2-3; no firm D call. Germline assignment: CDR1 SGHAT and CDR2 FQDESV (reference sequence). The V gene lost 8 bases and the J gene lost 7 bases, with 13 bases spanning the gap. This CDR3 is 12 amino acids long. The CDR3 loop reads CASSQYSNTQYF. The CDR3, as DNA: TGTGCCAGCTCACAGTACAGCAATACGCAGTATTTT.

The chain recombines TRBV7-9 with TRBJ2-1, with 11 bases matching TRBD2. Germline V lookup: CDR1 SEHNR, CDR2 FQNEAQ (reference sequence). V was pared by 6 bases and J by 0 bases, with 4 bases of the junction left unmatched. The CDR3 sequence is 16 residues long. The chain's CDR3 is CASSPTSGASYNEQFF. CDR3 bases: TGTGCCAGCAGTCCGACTAGCGGGGCCTCCTACAATGAGCAGTTCTTC.